These 21 T cell receptor beta chains came from one sample sequenced in a study of regulatory T cells in long-lasting Graves disease. Time point of the sample: newly diagnosed GD, antithyroid drugs for less than 3 months. PBMC-derived RNA was used for the TCR library. Combining iRepertoire HTBI primers with Arm-PCR of CDR3 regions, the authors built TCR beta libraries. TCRdb reprocessed the multiplex PCR reads with MiXCR, giving one entry per CDR3 protein. The sample contains about 540,000 distinct CDR3 sequences, approximately 15% of which appear only once. The same data also went into a second study, on T cells in Graves' hyperthyroidism and ophthalmopathy.

Sequencing was performed on peripheral blood mononuclear cells (PBMCs), taken at new diagnosis, from a patient treated with antithyroid drugs. The receptors come from a man younger than 45 with Graves disease.

V and J are TRBV5-5 and TRBJ2-3; D may be TRBD2 (5 bases). Germline lookup yields CDR1 SGHKS and CDR2 YYEKEE (reference sequence). The CDR3 has 15 amino acids. The V end was cut by 0 bases, the J end by 0 bases, with 8 bases between. The DNA of the CDR3 is TGTGCCAGCAGCTTGGTGGGCGGGAGCACAGATACGCAGTATTTT. Translated, it gives CASSLVGGSTDTQYF.

This clonotype was observed many times. V gene TRBV29-1 combines with J gene TRBJ2-7; 8 bases fit TRBD1. Germline lookup yields CDR1 SQVTM and CDR2 ANQGSEA. The V and J ends lost 4 bases and 0 bases, in that order; junction bases with no gene match: 2. This CDR3 is built from 13 residues. The CDR3 here is CSVGGQGSYEQYF. CDR3 in DNA: TGCAGCGTTGGCGGACAGGGCTCCTACGAGCAGTACTTC.

This clonotype was detected ten times or more. The rearrangement links TRBV5-1 to TRBJ2-3; D gene unclear. V was pared by 0 bases and J by 2 bases, with 7 bases between. Per germline, CDR1 SGHRS and CDR2 YFSETQ. The CDR3 spans 14 residues. The DNA of the CDR3 is TGCGCCAGCAGCTTGGCGGTGCTCACAGATACGCAGTATTTT. Translated, it gives CASSLAVLTDTQYF. Variable domain in full (rest from reference TRBV5-1 and TRBJ2-3): KAGVTQTPRYLIKTRGQQVTLSCSPISGHRSVSWYQQTPGQGLQFLFEYFSETQRNKGNFPGRFSGRQFSNSRSEMNVSTLELGDSALYLCASSLAVLTDTQYFGPGTRLTVL.

This clonotype was observed many times. The gene calls are TRBV18 and TRBJ1-1, with no clear D. This CDR3 region has 13 residues. V lost 6 bases and J lost 7, with 15 bases in between. Germline CDR1 reads KGHSH; CDR2 reads LQKENI. CDR3 region: CASSDLRLYEAFF. The DNA for the CDR3 is TGTGCCAGCTCCGACCTAAGGCTGTATGAAGCTTTCTTT. The variable domain in full, completed from reference TRBV18 and TRBJ1-1, reads NAGVMQNPRHLVRRRGQEARLRCSPMKGHSHVYWYRQLPEEGLKFMVYLQKENIIDESGMPKERFSAEFPKEGPSILRIQQVVRGDSAAYFCASSDLRLYEAFFGQGTRLTVV.

This clonotype turned up a few times. V is TRBV19 and J is TRBJ2-3; tentative D call: TRBD2 (5 bases). The germline gives CDR1 LNHDA, CDR2 SQIVND (reference sequence). The CDR3 consists of 14 residues. Trimming left V 3 bases short and J 2 bases short, with 9 bases between. CDR3 loop: CASSIYGNTDTQYF. CDR3 nucleotide sequence: TGTGCCAGTAGTATCTACGGGAACACAGATACGCAGTATTTT.

J is TRBJ2-1 and V is TRBV30, with D possibly TRBD2 on 6 matching bases. Germline loops: CDR1 GTSNPN, CDR2 SVGIG (reference sequence). The CDR3 is 13 amino acids. Trimming took 5 bases from V and 0 from J, leaving 8 bases between them. CDR3 in DNA: TGTGCCTGGCGGACTACCTCCTACAATGAGCAGTTCTTC. This codes for CAWRTTSYNEQFF.

This clonotype was seen many times. V usage is TRBV30 and J usage is TRBJ2-3; D is unresolved. CDR1 is GTSNPN and CDR2 is SVGIG in the germline V gene (reference sequence). Trimming left V 3 bases short and J 4 bases short, with 8 bases between. The CDR3 is made up of 12 amino acids. CDR3 sequence reads: CAWRGIADTQYF. CDR3 in DNA: TGTGCCTGGAGAGGAATAGCAGATACGCAGTATTTT.

This clonotype was counted a few times. This chain connects TRBV28 to TRBJ2-5, with 11 positions matching TRBD1. CDR1 is MDHEN, CDR2 SYDVKM, per germline. V gave up 7 bases and J gave up 5 bases; unmatched junction bases: 6. This CDR3 contains 14 residues. CDR3 sequence reads: CASIPGTGGETQYF. The CDR3 region has the DNA TGTGCCAGCATCCCAGGGACAGGGGGGGAGACCCAGTACTTC. Combining the CDR3 with reference TRBV28 and TRBJ2-5 gives the whole variable domain DVKVTQSSRYLVKRTGEKVFLECVQDMDHENMFWYRQDPGLGLRLIYFSYDVKMKEKGDIPEGYSVSREKKERFSLILESASTNQTSMYLCASIPGTGGETQYFGPGTRLLVL.

This clonotype was counted ten times or more. V gene TRBV9 combines with J gene TRBJ2-5; the match to TRBD1 covers 9 bases. With V trimmed by 9 bases and J by 3 bases, 9 bases remained unmatched. Per the germline V gene, CDR1 is SGDLS and CDR2 is YYNGEE. CDR3 size: 14 residues. The CDR3 is CATTGGACKETQYF. DNA for the CDR3: TGTGCCACGACAGGGGGGGCTTGTAAAGAGACCCAGTACTTC.

The chain couples TRBV7-2 to TRBJ2-3; 9 bases match TRBD2. The V segment lost 1 base and the J segment 5 bases; nucleotides outside the gene matches: 10. The CDR3 totals 17 residues. The germline CDR1 and CDR2 sequences are SGHTA and FQGNSA. The CDR3 loop reads CASSLEGRGRGEDTQYF. The CDR3, as DNA: TGTGCCAGCAGCTTAGAGGGACGCGGGAGGGGTGAAGATACGCAGTATTTT.

At least ten counts were recorded for this clonotype. This sequence joins TRBV19 and TRBJ2-5; D is undetermined. V lost 3 bases to trimming and J lost 4 bases, with 12 bases between them. CDR1 and CDR2 (germline): LNHDA, SQIVND (reference sequence). CDR3 length equals 14 residues. CDR3 nucleotides: TGTGCCAGTAGTATCACGGCCGGTGGAGAGACCCAGTACTTC. This codes for CASSITAGGETQYF.

This clonotype occurred many times. V is TRBV7-9 and J is TRBJ2-5; 11 nucleotides line up with TRBD1. Germline V gene sequence: CDR1 SEHNR, CDR2 FQNEAQ (reference sequence). V lost 2 bases to trimming and J lost 4 bases; unmatched junction nucleotides: 9. This CDR3 has 17 residues. CDR3 bases: TGTGCCAGCAGCTTATCGGTGTGGACAGGGGGCCCAGAGACCCAGTACTTC. Amino acids: CASSLSVWTGGPETQYF.

The table lists this clonotype with many counts. This chain connects TRBV5-1 to TRBJ2-7; 7 bases match TRBD2. Germline V lookup: CDR1 SGHRS, CDR2 YFSETQ. CDR3 length: 14 residues. V shed 4 bases, J shed 1 base, and the junction held 5 bases outside the gene matches. The CDR3, as DNA: TGCGCCAGCAGCAGTTCCGGGAGGTCCTACGAGCAGTACTTC. Translated, it gives CASSSSGRSYEQYF.

Many counts were recorded for this clonotype. This chain connects TRBV24-1 to TRBJ2-2, with 7 bases matching TRBD1. The junction had 7 bases not matched to a gene; V was cut back by 3 bases and J by 1 base. The CDR3 is 17 amino acids. Germline V gives CDR1 KGHDR, CDR2 SFDVKD. The CDR3 loop is CATSDLPRTGNTGELFF. CDR3 bases: TGTGCCACCAGTGATCTTCCCAGGACAGGGAACACCGGGGAGCTGTTTTTT.

Ten or more counts support this clonotype. This sequence joins TRBV9 and TRBJ2-1; 11 positions agree with TRBD2. Unmatched junction bases numbered 4, after V lost 3 bases and J lost 5 bases. The CDR3 covers 15 residues. Germline V lookup: CDR1 SGDLS, CDR2 YYNGEE. CDR3 sequence: CASSALAGGNNEQFF. CDR3 sequence (DNA): TGTGCCAGCAGCGCCTTAGCGGGAGGGAACAATGAGCAGTTCTTC.

In its sample, this clonotype was seen many times. The V call is TRBV20-1, the J call TRBJ2-1; D is possibly TRBD1 or TRBD2 (6 bases each). Germline CDR1 is DFQATT and CDR2 is SNEGSKA (reference sequence). The CDR3 is 16 amino acids. CDR3 sequence: CSGGRGAGSSYNEQFF. The DNA of the CDR3 is TGCAGCGGGGGCAGGGGAGCGGGTAGCTCCTACAATGAGCAGTTCTTC.

This chain uses TRBV5-1 with TRBJ2-5; D gene unclear. CDR3 length: 13 amino acids. Trimming stripped 0 bases from V and 7 bases from J, with 10 bases between. Germline lookup yields CDR1 SGHRS and CDR2 YFSETQ. The CDR3 reads CASSLEAARTQYF. The CDR3 bases are TGCGCCAGCAGCTTGGAGGCTGCGAGGACCCAGTACTTC.

About this clonotype itself: This may arise from a read error, as a much more abundant clone is one base away. This chain links TRBV20-1 with TRBJ2-5; the D gene is possibly TRBD1 (5 bases). CDR3 length: 14 residues. CDR1 DFQATT and CDR2 SNEGSKA come from the germline V gene (reference sequence). The CDR3 bases are TGCAGTGCCCTGGACATCCTTTTGCAAGGGACCCAGTACTTC. Translation: CSALDILLQGTQYF.

The chain recombines TRBV13 with TRBJ1-5; a weak D match, TRBD1 (6 bases). The CDR3 loop spans 16 amino acids. Trimming removed 5 bases at V and 2 bases at J, with 16 bases between. CDR1 and CDR2 (germline): PRHDT, FYEKMQ (reference sequence). CDR3 protein: CASSDGGGIGNQPQHF. In nucleotides, the CDR3 is TGTGCCAGCAGCGATGGGGGGGGCATAGGCAATCAGCCCCAGCATTTT.

This clonotype was found many times. V is TRBV2 and J is TRBJ1-5; possible D gene TRBD1, 6 bases. Trimming left V 5 bases short and J 4 bases short, with 12 bases between. CDR3 length: 14 amino acids. Germline V gene lookup returns CDR1 SNHLY and CDR2 FYNNEI. Here the CDR3 DNA reads TGTGCCAGCAGTCTTACCACAGGGAATCAGCCCCAGCATTTT. Translating gives CASSLTTGNQPQHF.

Concerning this clonotype: A much larger clonotype is one base distant, so this may be a read error. The chain joins TRBV30 to TRBJ2-1; D unresolved. CDR1 and CDR2 from the germline V gene are GTSNPN and SVGIG (reference sequence). This CDR3 has 11 residues. The CDR3 is CAWRNSVERFF. The DNA of the CDR3 is TGTGCCTGGCGAAACTCGGTAGAGCGGTTCTTC.